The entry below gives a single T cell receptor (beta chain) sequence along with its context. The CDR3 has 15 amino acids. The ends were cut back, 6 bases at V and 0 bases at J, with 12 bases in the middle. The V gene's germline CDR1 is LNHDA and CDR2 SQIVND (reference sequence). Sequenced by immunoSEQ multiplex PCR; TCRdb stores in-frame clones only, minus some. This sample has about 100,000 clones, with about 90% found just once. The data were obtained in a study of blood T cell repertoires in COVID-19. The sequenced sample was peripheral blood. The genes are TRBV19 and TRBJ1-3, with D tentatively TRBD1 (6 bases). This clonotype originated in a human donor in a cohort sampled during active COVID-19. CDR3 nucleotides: TGTGCCAGTAGCCGACAGGACAGCTCTGGAAACACCATATATTTT. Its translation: CASSRQDSSGNTIYF.